Each of the 18 T cell receptor beta chains below was sequenced from the same sample in a study of beta chain features in type 1 diabetes. Reverse transcribing all isolated RNA meant expressed TCRB transcripts were sequenced. The repertoire was sequenced with immunoSEQ multiplex PCR; TCRdb's copy has only in-frame clones and lacks some. The repertoire consists of roughly 380,000 clones, with around 20% occurring once and the leading ten covering 0.044%. Sequenced input: naive CD4+ T cells from blood. The source of these receptors is a woman between 18 and 30 years old in good health.

Only a few counts were recorded for this clone. The chain links TRBV11-2 to TRBJ2-3, with D uncertain. Germline CDR1 is SGHAT and CDR2 is FQNNGV. This CDR3 is built from 15 residues. The ends were cut back, 3 bases at V and 4 bases at J, with 14 bases in the middle. CDR3 sequence (DNA): TGTGCCAGCAGCTTGAATAGTCTGGGCCCAGATACGCAGTATTTT. Protein product: CASSLNSLGPDTQYF.

This clone was observed a handful of times. This sequence joins TRBV5-1 and TRBJ2-7, with 7 bases aligning to TRBD1. V dropped 5 bases and J dropped 3; count of bases not matched to a gene: 5. Looked up from germline, CDR1 is SGHRS and CDR2 is YFSETQ. The CDR3 contains 13 residues. This chain's CDR3 is CASSTSGGYEQYF. Written as DNA, the CDR3 is TGCGCCAGCAGTACATCAGGGGGCTACGAGCAGTACTTC. Filled out from reference TRBV5-1 and TRBJ2-7, the complete variable domain reads KAGVTQTPRYLIKTRGQQVTLSCSPISGHRSVSWYQQTPGQGLQFLFEYFSETQRNKGNFPGRFSGRQFSNSRSEMNVSTLELGDSALYLCASSTSGGYEQYFGPGTRLTVT.

The genes are TRBV4-1 and TRBJ2-7, with D perhaps TRBD2 (5 bases). CDR1 MGHRA and CDR2 YSYEKL come from the germline V gene. The CDR3 loop spans 14 amino acids. V was cut by 0 bases and J by 9 bases, with 15 bases left in between. The CDR3 DNA reads as TGCGCCAGCAGCCAAGATAAAGTGGTCCGGGGGCAGTACTTC. Protein product: CASSQDKVVRGQYF.

The V gene is TRBV5-4, the J gene TRBJ1-4, with TRBD1 matching over 8 bases. Germline V gene data show CDR1 as SGHNT and CDR2 as YYREEE (reference sequence). The CDR3 has 13 amino acids. After removal of 9 bases from V and 5 bases from J, the junction contained 6 bases not matched to a gene. The CDR3 coding sequence is TGTGCCACCATGGACAGGGTCAATGAAAAACTGTTTTTT. It codes for CATMDRVNEKLFF.

This chain uses TRBV19 with TRBJ1-5, with 11 bases fitting TRBD1. Looked up from germline, CDR1 is LNHDA and CDR2 is SQIVND (reference sequence). This CDR3 is built from 15 residues. J lost 4 bases, V lost 8 bases, and 7 bases had no gene match. The DNA for the CDR3 is TGTGCCAGTCGGGACAGGGGGAATCGTAATCAGCCCCAGCATTTT. As protein: CASRDRGNRNQPQHF.

This clone appeared a few times. An end of the junction does not agree with germline; a read error may underlie this. V usage is TRBV4-1 and J usage is TRBJ1-1; D ambiguous. CDR1 MGHRA and CDR2 YSYEKL come from the germline V gene. This CDR3 is built from 13 residues. Written as DNA, the CDR3 is TGCGCCAGCAGCCAAGAGGCCTCAAGCGTAGAGGTCTTT. It yields the protein CASSQEASSVEVF.

This clone was observed a few times. This chain links TRBV9 with TRBJ2-3; 11 nucleotides align to TRBD2. CDR1 and CDR2 (germline): SGDLS, YYNGEE. This CDR3 has 15 residues. V dropped 7 bases and J dropped 0; count of bases not matched to a gene: 4. CDR3 DNA: TGTGCCAGCTCTCGGACTAGCGGGAGCACAGATACGCAGTATTTT. This translates into CASSRTSGSTDTQYF.

This clone was seen only a few times. This chain links TRBV7-3 with TRBJ2-1, with a weak D call TRBD2 (6 bases). This CDR3 has 16 residues. Germline CDR1 and CDR2: SGHTA and FQGTGA. Trimming took off 2 bases at V and 4 bases at J, with 15 bases between the two ends. DNA for the CDR3: TGTGCCAGCAGCTTAGACCGGGAGCATATATACAATGAGCAGTTCTTC. This sequence encodes CASSLDREHIYNEQFF.

This clone was picked up a small number of times. The chain joins TRBV5-4 to TRBJ2-1; D uncertain. V dropped 1 base and J dropped 15 bases, with 8 bases sitting between them. Germline V gene sequence: CDR1 SGHNT, CDR2 YYREEE (reference sequence). The length of the CDR3 is 10 residues. The CDR3 bases are TGTGCCAGCAGCTTGATCAATTCGTTCTTC. Residues: CASSLINSFF.

The chain links TRBV29-1 to TRBJ1-2, with D perhaps TRBD1 (5 bases). The CDR3 contains 12 residues. CDR1 is SQVTM and CDR2 is ANQGSEA in the germline V gene. V gave up 4 bases and J gave up 6 bases, with 12 bases separating them. CDR3 residues: CSVVGAGNGYTF. The CDR3 DNA follows: TGCAGCGTTGTCGGCGCAGGGAATGGCTACACCTTC.

The chain has TRBV4-1 and TRBJ1-3, with D hard to call. The V gene lost 1 base and the J gene lost 0 bases, with 7 bases spanning the gap. The CDR3 spans 15 residues. Germline V lookup: CDR1 MGHRA, CDR2 YSYEKL. As DNA, the CDR3 is TGCGCCAGCAGCCAAGGCAACTTCTCTGGAAACACCATATATTTT. Translating it yields CASSQGNFSGNTIYF.

This chain connects TRBV4-1 to TRBJ2-3, with D possibly matching TRBD1 (5 bases). Trimming left V 3 bases short and J 2 bases short, with 18 bases between. Germline loops: CDR1 MGHRA, CDR2 YSYEKL. The CDR3 sequence is 17 residues long. CDR3 sequence (DNA): TGCGCCAGCAGCCATTCTAGGGCCTCAGGGTTCACAGATACGCAGTATTTT. Encoded protein: CASSHSRASGFTDTQYF.

The chain recombines TRBV5-1 with TRBJ2-3, with D unresolved. The V end was cut by 0 bases, the J end by 9 bases, with 8 bases between. The CDR3 contains 12 residues. Germline CDR1 is SGHRS and CDR2 is YFSETQ. This chain's CDR3 is CASSLAIVTQYF. The DNA of the CDR3 is TGCGCCAGCAGCTTGGCTATAGTGACGCAGTATTTT.

This clone has more than one count but fewer than ten. The V call is TRBV7-2, the J call TRBJ2-1; D may be TRBD1 (6 bases). V gave up 5 bases and J gave up 3 bases, with 14 bases separating them. This CDR3 is built from 15 residues. Germline V gene lookup returns CDR1 SGHTA and CDR2 FQGNSA. CDR3 bases: TGTGCCAGCAGCCCCCTAGGGGGATACTACAATGAGCAGTTCTTC. It codes for CASSPLGGYYNEQFF.

CDR3 region: CASSPPRSLGEKLFF. The CDR3 DNA sequence: TGTGCCAGCTCACCACCGAGGAGTTTGGGTGAAAAACTGTTTTTT. The chain links TRBV18 to TRBJ1-4, with D hard to call. The length of the CDR3 is 15 residues. The V and J ends lost 0 bases and 7 bases respectively, with 12 bases between them. Per germline, CDR1 KGHSH and CDR2 LQKENI.

The chain uses TRBV1 and TRBJ2-1; TRBD2, the D gene given by the table, was not confirmed from the DNA. TRBV1 is a pseudogene segment. The CDR3 is 18 residues long. For the CDR3, the DNA is TGCACCATAACCCCGGGACAGAGTTCTAGCGGGGGGGCAAATGAGCAGTTCTTC. The encoded protein is CTITPGQSSSGGANEQFF.

The table lists this clone with a few counts. The chain uses TRBV6-5 and TRBJ2-5; possible D gene TRBD1, 5 bases. CDR3 length equals 13 residues. CDR1 and CDR2 from the germline V gene are MNHEY and SVGAGI. V lost 7 bases to trimming and J lost 2 bases, with 11 bases between them. CDR3 bases: TGTGCCAGCAAATACAGGCTACAAGAGACCCAGTACTTC. As protein: CASKYRLQETQYF.

The V gene is TRBV4-1, the J gene TRBJ1-1; D remains unclear. Trimming cost V 4 bases and J 6 bases, with 15 bases left between them. The CDR3 is 14 amino acids. Germline V gene sequence: CDR1 MGHRA, CDR2 YSYEKL. The CDR3 is CASSPNPGRPEAFF. The CDR3 DNA is TGCGCCAGCAGCCCGAACCCTGGGAGGCCTGAAGCTTTCTTT.